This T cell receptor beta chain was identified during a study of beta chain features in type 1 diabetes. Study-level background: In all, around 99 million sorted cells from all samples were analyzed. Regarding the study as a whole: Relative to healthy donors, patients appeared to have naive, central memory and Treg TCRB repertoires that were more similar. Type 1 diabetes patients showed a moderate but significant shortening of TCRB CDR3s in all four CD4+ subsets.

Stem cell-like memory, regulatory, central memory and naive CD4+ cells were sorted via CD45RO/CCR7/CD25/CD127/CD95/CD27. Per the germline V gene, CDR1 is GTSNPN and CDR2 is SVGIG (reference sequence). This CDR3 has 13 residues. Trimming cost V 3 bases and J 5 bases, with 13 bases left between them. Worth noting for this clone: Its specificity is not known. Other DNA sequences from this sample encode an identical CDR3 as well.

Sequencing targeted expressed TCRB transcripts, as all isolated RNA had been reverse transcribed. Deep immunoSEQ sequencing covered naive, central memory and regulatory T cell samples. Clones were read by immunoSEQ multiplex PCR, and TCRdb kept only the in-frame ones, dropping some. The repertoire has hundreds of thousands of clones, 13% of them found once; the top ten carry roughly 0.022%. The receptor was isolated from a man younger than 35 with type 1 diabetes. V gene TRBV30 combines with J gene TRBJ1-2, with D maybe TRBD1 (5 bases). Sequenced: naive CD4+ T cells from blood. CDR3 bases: TGTGCCTGGAGCGGAGGGGTAGGGTATGGCTACACCTTC. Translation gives CAWSGGVGYGYTF.